This section outlines one TCR beta chain sequence together with its context. Its specific antigen is unknown. Per-base quality was not reported, and no clone a single base away is much larger than it. The sample originates from a study of blood T cell repertoires in COVID-19 (dated by TCRdb to between 2020 and 2021). Turning to the overall study: Collaborator samples came from the United States, Italy and Spain and covered acute and convalescent phases of COVID-19. The prospective study material was composed of cDNA or gDNA derived from T cells, B-cell-depleted T cells, or PBMCs. The dataset comprised deeply sampled blood TCRbeta repertoires from subjects exposed to, actively infected with, or recovered from COVID-19. The repertoires were made available in a free public database intended to serve as a resource for research on the immune response to SARS-CoV-2. Samples were obtained from the ongoing ImmuneRACE study (first 160 participants) and from 1,200 or so subjects provided by 6 global collaborators. The sample metadata nearly always contained a de-identified subject ID, COVID-19 status, age in years and sex. Where HLA class I and class II types were available, the types were taken from metadata supplied by the sample provider, not from assay-based typing.

The collaborating institutions used their own protocols to collect whole blood in K2EDTA tubes. Collaborator samples were shipped for TCRbeta analysis as frozen whole blood, isolated PBMCs, or DNA extracted from either sample type. TCRbeta CDR3 regions were amplified from genomic DNA using the immunoSEQ Assay, a bias-controlled multiplex PCR. Concerning the study's data processing: The number of nucleated cells in each sample was estimated by amplification of reference gene primers within the assay. To quantify the absolute abundance of each unique TCRbeta CDR3 rearrangement, sequence reads were collapsed and filtered. For each sample, productive Simpson clonality was calculated as the square root of Simpson's diversity index over productive rearrangements. The table comes from immuneACCESS by way of TCRdb, which keeps in-frame sequences with V and J called. Part of the clones is missing from these tables; in studies checked, under half for an unresolved V gene and the rest for unknown reasons. The V and J calls and clone size were taken over from that table, and D and trimming were inferred from the DNA. Across this sample there are 100,000 or so clones, with more than 65% seen only once. The ten largest clones add up to around 10% of the sample.

General findings and caveats noted by the study authors: How much clinical and demographic metadata was included differed by source and by participant, and the metadata was provided uncurated.

The sequence was collected from a woman aged 70-85 years with acute or convalescent COVID-19. The sample taken for sequencing was peripheral blood.

The CDR3 in this case is CASSSTGEGTDTQYF. In nucleotide form, the sequence is TGTGCCAGCAGCTCCACAGGGGAGGGCACAGATACGCAGTATTTT. The rearranged chain carries TRBV7-2 and TRBJ2-3; matching of 7 bases hints at TRBD1 as the D gene. Cut back by 4 bases and 1 base, the V and J ends lie 12 bases apart. The CDR3 starts with the cysteine, ends with the phenylalanine, and has 15 residues. Only CDR3 DNA remains: 45 bases, in frame from the first base. According to the germline V gene, CDR1 reads SGHTA and CDR2 reads FQGNSA.